This T cell receptor beta chain was profiled in a study of cytomegalovirus exposure and HLA in healthy donors. With 5 bases removed from V and 0 bases from J, the gap between germline ends came to 13 bases. The CDR3 runs 15 residues. The germline gives CDR1 MDHEN, CDR2 SYDVKM. The PCR ran on 60 Vbeta and 13 Jbeta primers. This table comes from immunoSEQ multiplex PCR, and its TCRdb copy is limited to in-frame clones, with some not included. This table holds just over 200,000 clones. Note on this clone: Its specificity is unknown.

Whole-study findings and limits: A later analysis showed TCR association rates differing by HLA locus, peaking at DRB1 and lowest at HLA-C.

This clonotype was sampled from a girl between 2 and 10 years old in good health and CMV-seropositive. This chain joins TRBV28 and TRBJ1-1; tentatively, D is TRBD1 (5 bases). Material: PBMCs. The CDR3 nucleotides read TGTGCCAGCAGTCCTTTTCGGGGGGTGAACACTGAAGCTTTCTTT. Its translation: CASSPFRGVNTEAFF.